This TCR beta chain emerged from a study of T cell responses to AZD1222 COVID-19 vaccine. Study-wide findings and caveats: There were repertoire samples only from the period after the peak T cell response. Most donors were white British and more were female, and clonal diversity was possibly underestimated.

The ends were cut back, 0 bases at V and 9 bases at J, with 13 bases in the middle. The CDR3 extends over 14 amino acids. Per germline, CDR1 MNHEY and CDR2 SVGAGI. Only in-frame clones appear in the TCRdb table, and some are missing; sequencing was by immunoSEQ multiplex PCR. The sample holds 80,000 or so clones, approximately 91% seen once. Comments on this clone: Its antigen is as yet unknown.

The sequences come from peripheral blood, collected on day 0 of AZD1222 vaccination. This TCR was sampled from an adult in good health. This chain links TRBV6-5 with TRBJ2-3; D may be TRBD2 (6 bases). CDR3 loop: CASSYSEGGGTQYF. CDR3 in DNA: TGTGCCAGCAGTTACTCGGAGGGTGGGGGAACGCAGTATTTT.